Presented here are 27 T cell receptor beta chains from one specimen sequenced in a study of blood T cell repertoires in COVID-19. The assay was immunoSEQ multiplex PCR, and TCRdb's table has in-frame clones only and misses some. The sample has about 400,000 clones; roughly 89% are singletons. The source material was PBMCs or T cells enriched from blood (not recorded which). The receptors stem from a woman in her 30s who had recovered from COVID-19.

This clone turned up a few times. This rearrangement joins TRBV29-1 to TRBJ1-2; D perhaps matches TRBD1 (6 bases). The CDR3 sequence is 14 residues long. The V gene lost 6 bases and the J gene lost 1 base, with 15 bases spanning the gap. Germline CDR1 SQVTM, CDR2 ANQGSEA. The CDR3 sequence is CSVSARGVNYGYTF. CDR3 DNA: TGCAGCGTCTCAGCCAGGGGAGTTAACTATGGCTACACCTTC.

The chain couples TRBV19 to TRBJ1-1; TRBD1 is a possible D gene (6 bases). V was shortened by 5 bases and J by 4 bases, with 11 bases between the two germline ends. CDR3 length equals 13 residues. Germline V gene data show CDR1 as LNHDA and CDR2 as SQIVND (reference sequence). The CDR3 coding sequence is TGTGCCAGTAGTTCCCAACAGGGCACTGAAGCTTTCTTT. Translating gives CASSSQQGTEAFF.

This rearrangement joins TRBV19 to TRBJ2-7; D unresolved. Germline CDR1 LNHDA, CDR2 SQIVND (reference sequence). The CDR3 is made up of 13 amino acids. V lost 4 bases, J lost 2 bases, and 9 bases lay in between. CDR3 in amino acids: CASSRSDTYEQYF. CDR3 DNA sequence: TGTGCCAGTAGTAGGTCAGACACCTACGAGCAGTACTTC.

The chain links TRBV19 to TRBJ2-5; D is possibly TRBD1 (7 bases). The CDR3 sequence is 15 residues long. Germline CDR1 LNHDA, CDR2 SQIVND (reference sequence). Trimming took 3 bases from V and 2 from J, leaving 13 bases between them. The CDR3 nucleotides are TGTGCCAGTAGTATCCAGGGGGGCTTTCAAGAGACCCAGTACTTC. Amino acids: CASSIQGGFQETQYF.

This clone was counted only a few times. CDR3: CASSENRVNEQFF. CDR3 coding DNA: TGTGCCAGCAGCGAAAACAGGGTAAATGAGCAGTTCTTC. The chain is built from TRBV7-2 and TRBJ2-1; maybe TRBD1 (6 bases). This CDR3 has 13 residues. Between the trimmed V and J ends, which lost 5 bases and 7 bases, there was a span of 12 bases. Germline lookup yields CDR1 SGHTA and CDR2 FQGNSA.

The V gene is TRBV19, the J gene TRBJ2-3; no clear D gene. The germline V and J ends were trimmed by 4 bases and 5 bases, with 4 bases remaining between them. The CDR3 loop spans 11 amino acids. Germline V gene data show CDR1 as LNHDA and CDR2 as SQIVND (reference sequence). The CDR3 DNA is TGTGCCAGTAGTACCAGAGATACGCAGTATTTT. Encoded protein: CASSTRDTQYF. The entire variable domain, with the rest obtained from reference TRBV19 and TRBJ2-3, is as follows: DGGITQSPKYLFRKEGQNVTLSCEQNLNHDAMYWYRQDPGQGLRLIYYSQIVNDFQKGDIAEGYSVSREKKESFPLTVTSAQKNPTAFYLCASSTRDTQYFGPGTRLTVL.

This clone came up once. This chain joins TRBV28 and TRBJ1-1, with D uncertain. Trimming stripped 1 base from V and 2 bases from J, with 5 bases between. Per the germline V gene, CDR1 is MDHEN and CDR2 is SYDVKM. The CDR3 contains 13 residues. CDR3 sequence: CASSLLANTEAFF. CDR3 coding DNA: TGTGCCAGCAGTTTATTAGCCAACACTGAAGCTTTCTTT. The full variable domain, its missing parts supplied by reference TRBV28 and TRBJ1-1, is DVKVTQSSRYLVKRTGEKVFLECVQDMDHENMFWYRQDPGLGLRLIYFSYDVKMKEKGDIPEGYSVSREKKERFSLILESASTNQTSMYLCASSLLANTEAFFGQGTRLTVV.

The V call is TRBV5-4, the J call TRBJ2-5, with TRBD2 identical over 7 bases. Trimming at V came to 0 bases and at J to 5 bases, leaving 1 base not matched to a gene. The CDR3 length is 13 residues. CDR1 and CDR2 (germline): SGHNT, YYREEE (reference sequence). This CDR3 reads CASSLAGRETQYF. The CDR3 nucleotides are TGTGCCAGCAGCTTGGCCGGGAGGGAGACCCAGTACTTC.

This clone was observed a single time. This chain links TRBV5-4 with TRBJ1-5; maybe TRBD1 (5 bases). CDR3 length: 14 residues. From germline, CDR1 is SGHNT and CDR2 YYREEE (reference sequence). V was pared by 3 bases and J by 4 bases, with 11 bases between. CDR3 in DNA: TGTGCCAGCAGCTACCAGGGATATAATCAGCCCCAGCATTTT. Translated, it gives CASSYQGYNQPQHF. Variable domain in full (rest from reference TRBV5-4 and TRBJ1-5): ETGVTQSPTHLIKTRGQQVTLRCSSQSGHNTVSWYQQALGQGPQFIFQYYREEENGRGNFPPRFSGLQFPNYSSELNVNALELDDSALYLCASSYQGYNQPQHFGDGTRLSIL.

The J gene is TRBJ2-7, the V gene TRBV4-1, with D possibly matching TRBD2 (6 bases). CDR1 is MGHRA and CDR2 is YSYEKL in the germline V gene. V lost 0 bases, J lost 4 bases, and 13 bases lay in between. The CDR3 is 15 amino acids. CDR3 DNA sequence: TGCGCCAGCAGCCAAGAGTTGGGTGGAGGGTACGAGCAGTACTTC. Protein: CASSQELGGGYEQYF.

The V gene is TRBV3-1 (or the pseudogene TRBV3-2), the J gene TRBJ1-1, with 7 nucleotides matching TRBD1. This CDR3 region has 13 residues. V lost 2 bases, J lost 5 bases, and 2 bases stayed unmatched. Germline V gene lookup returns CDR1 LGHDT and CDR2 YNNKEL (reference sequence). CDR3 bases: TGTGCCAGCAGCCAAACAGGGGAGACTGAAGCTTTCTTT. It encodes CASSQTGETEAFF.

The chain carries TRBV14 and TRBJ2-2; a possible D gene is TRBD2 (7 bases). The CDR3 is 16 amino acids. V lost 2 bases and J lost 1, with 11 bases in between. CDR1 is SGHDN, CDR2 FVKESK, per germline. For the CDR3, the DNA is TGTGCCAGCAGCCAAACGGGGGGCCTGAACACCGGGGAGCTGTTTTTT. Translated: CASSQTGGLNTGELFF.

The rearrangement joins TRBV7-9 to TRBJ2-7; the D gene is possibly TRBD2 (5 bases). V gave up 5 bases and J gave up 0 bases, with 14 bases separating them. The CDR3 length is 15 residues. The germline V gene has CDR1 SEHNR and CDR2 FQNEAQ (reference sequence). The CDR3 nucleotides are TGTGCCAGCAGCCAGAGAGGGTGGAGCTCCTACGAGCAGTACTTC. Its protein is CASSQRGWSSYEQYF.

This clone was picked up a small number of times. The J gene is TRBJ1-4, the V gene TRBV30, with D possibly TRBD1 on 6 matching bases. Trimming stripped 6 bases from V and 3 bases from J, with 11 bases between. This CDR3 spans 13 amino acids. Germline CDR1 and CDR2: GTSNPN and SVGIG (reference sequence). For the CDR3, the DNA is TGTGCCTGTCAAGGACAGTCTAATGAAAAACTGTTTTTT. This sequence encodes CACQGQSNEKLFF.

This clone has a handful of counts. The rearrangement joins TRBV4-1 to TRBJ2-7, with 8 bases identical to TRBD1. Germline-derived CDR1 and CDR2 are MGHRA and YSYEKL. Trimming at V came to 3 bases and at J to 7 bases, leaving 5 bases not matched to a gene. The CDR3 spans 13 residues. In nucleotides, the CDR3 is TGCGCCAGCAGCCACCCAGGGGGCGGTGAGCAGTACTTC. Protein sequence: CASSHPGGGEQYF.

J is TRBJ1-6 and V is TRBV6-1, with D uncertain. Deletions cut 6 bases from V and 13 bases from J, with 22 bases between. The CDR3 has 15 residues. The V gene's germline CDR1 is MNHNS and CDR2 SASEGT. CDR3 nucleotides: TGTGCCAGCAGCTACAACGGGCGCGGGGATATTCCCCTCCACTTT. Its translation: CASSYNGRGDIPLHF.

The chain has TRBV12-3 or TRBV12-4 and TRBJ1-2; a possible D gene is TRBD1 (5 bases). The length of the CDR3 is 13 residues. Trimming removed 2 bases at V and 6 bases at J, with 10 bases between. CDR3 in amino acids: CASSLMGGDGYTF. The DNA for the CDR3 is TGTGCCAGCAGTTTAATGGGAGGGGATGGCTACACCTTC.

The chain's CDR3 is CASSPRAGGSTDTQYF. Written as DNA, the CDR3 is TGTGCCAGCTCACCTCGAGCGGGAGGTAGCACAGATACGCAGTATTTT. The J gene is TRBJ2-3, the V gene TRBV18; 9 bases match TRBD2. Germline lookup yields CDR1 KGHSH and CDR2 LQKENI. CDR3 length equals 16 residues. Germline trimming cut 3 bases from V and 0 bases from J; bases unmatched to any gene: 4.

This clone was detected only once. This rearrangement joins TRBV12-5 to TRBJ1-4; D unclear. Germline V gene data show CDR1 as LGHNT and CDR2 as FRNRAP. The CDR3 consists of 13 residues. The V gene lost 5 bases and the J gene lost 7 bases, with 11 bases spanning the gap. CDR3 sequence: CASGRSLGEKLFF. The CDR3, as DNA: TGTGCTAGTGGTAGGTCCCTAGGTGAAAAACTGTTTTTT.

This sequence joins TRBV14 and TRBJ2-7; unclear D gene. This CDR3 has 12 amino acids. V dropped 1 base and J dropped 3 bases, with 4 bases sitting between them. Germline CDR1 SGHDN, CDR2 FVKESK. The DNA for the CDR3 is TGTGCCAGCAGCCAAGGAGGCTACGAGCAGTACTTC. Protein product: CASSQGGYEQYF.

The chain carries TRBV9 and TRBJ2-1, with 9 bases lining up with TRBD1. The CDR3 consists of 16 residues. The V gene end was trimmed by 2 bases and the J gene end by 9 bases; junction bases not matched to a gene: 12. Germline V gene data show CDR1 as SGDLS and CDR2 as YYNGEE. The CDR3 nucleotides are TGTGCCAGCAGCGTGAACCGGGACAGGGAGGAGGCTGAGCAGTTCTTC. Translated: CASSVNRDREEAEQFF.

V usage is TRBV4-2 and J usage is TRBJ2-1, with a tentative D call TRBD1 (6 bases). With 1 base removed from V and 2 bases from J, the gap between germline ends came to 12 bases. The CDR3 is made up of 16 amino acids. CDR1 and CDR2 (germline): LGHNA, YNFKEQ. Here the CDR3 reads CASSQATGRTYNEQFF. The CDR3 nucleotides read TGTGCCAGCAGCCAAGCGACAGGCCGAACCTACAATGAGCAGTTCTTC.

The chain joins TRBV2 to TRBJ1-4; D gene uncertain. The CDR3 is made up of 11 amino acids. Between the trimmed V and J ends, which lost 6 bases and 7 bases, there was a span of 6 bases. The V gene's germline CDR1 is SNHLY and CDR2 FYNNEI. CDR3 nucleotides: TGTGCCAGCAGGGAGGGTGAAAAACTGTTTTTT. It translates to CASREGEKLFF.

The CDR3 loop is CASSSHLTGEADTQYF. CDR3 bases: TGTGCCAGCAGCTCCCACCTGACAGGGGAGGCAGATACGCAGTATTTT. The rearrangement uses TRBV7-3 and TRBJ2-3; 8 nucleotides match TRBD1. Unmatched junction bases numbered 10, after V lost 4 bases and J lost 4 bases. CDR1 is SGHTA and CDR2 is FQGTGA in the germline V gene. CDR3 length: 16 amino acids.

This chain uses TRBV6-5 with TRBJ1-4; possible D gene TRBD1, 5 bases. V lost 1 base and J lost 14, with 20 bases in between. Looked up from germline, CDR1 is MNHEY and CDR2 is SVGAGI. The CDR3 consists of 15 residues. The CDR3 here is CASSYYGTGVMRLFF. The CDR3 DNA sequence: TGTGCCAGCAGTTACTACGGTACAGGCGTAATGAGGCTGTTTTTT.

CDR3 residues: CASSRQAPYDNEQFF. The CDR3 coding sequence is TGTGCCAGTAGTCGACAGGCCCCCTATGACAATGAGCAGTTCTTC. The chain links TRBV19 to TRBJ2-1; perhaps TRBD1 as D (6 bases). With 5 bases removed from V and 5 bases from J, the gap between germline ends came to 16 bases. From germline, CDR1 is LNHDA and CDR2 SQIVND (reference sequence). There are 15 residues in the CDR3.

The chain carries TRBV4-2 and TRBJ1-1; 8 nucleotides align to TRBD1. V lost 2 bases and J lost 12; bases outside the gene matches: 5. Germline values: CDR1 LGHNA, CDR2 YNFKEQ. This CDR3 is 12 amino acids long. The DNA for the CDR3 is TGTGCCAGCAGCCAAACGACAGGGGTACCTTTCTTT. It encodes CASSQTTGVPFF.